What follows is one T cell receptor (beta chain) and its context. Its antigen is unknown. Germline is not matched at one junction end, which may reflect a read error. The sample belongs to a study of cytomegalovirus exposure and HLA in healthy donors. Study-level points and caveats: HLA allele associations emerged for around 15,000 TCR beta sequences in a later analysis, at 0.05 false discovery rate. Follow-up analysis later connected one missense variant in DCLRE1C with trimming of TCR beta V- and J-genes. Further analysis, carried out later, found HLA-associated TCR beta chains more clonally expanded than equally common other chains.

The CDR3 contains 14 residues. Germline V lookup: CDR1 SGHNT, CDR2 YYREEE (reference sequence). 60 Vbeta and 13 Jbeta primers were used in PCR. Assay: immunoSEQ multiplex PCR; the TCRdb copy retains only in-frame clones and omits some. This sample yields some 140,000 clones, of which around 68% are seen a single time; under 2.5% belongs to the top ten. V is TRBV5-4 and J is TRBJ1-2; 8 bases agree with TRBD1. The sequence derives from a young man in good health and CMV-seronegative. What was sequenced was PBMCs. CDR3 loop: CASSSIWTGRSYPF. CDR3 bases: TGTGCCAGCAGCTCGATTTGGACAGGGCGAAGCTACCCCTTC.